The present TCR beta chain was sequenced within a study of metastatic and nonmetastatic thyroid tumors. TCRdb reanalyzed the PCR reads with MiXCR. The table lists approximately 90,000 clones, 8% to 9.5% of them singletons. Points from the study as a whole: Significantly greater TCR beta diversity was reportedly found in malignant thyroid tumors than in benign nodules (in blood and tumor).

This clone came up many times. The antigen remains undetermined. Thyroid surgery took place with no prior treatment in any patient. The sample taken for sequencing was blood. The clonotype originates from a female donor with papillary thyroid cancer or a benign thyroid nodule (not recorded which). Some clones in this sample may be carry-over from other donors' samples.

CDR3 protein: CASSTRDTHSYEQYF. In nucleotides, the CDR3 is TGTGCCAGTAGTACCCGGGACACCCACTCCTACGAGCAGTACTTC. The genes are TRBV19 and TRBJ2-7, with a tentative D call TRBD1 (6 bases). Trimming took 4 bases from V and 0 from J, leaving 13 bases between them. CDR1 is LNHDA and CDR2 is SQIVND in the germline V gene (reference sequence). CDR3 length: 15 amino acids.